This T cell receptor (beta chain) was obtained from a study of CD8 T cells in Susac syndrome (dated by TCRdb to between 2018 and 2021). Regarding the research as a whole: Whether CD8+ T cell activation and differentiation in Susac syndrome was antigen driven was tested using repertoire sequencing.

Results the study describes overall, beyond this receptor: The study acknowledged that relatively few individuals were included in the TCR sequencing and HLA analysis.

Peripheral blood CD8+ and CD4+ T cells from healthy donors, Susac syndrome patients and multiple sclerosis patients were profiled by high-throughput TCR beta sequencing. Healthy donors were age- and sex-matched controls. Bulk CD8+ and CD4+ T cells were purified magnetically by negative isolation, whereas CD8+ TEMRA cells were enriched by FACS. Blood was collected in EDTA tubes and processed within 24 hours, with PBMCs isolated through density gradient centrifugation. PBMCs destined for TCR sequencing were cryopreserved in liquid nitrogen and later thawed in a 37 °C water bath. A purity of at least 90% was achieved for sorted or isolated CD4+, CD8+ and CD8+ TEMRA cells. RNA was extracted using the RNeasy kit, and roughly 0.5 to 1 ug of the RNA was reverse transcribed with random hexamers. TCR beta CDR3 regions were amplified with the immunoSEQ multiplex PCR assay covering 54 Vbeta and 13 Jbeta segments. PCR amplification bias was corrected using a synthetic template baseline for primer optimization and computational correction. Per the authors' processing: Reads were annotated to V, D and J genes per IMGT and analyzed with immunoSEQ Analyzer, keeping only productive sequences. Clonality was computed as one minus Shannon entropy normalized by log2 of the number of productive unique sequences. Public and private clones were assessed among the 100 most prevalent clones of each patient and control. Clones were defined as Susac-specific if absent from the healthy and MS cohorts, from around 1,000 published viral clones and from other ImmuneACCESS disease sequences. TCRdb trimmed public reads at Q25 via fastp, called clones via MiXCR and kept in-frame beta chains. Rows matching on CDR3 protein sequence are summarized as one entry with the most common DNA and genes. In this record, the V and J calls reflect TCRdb's handling and not the investigators' own analysis. This sample is represented by 150,000 to 200,000 distinct CDR3 sequences; about 90% of them were singletons. Of the sample, around 0.08% is held by the ten largest clones.

With respect to this clonotype: The clone's antigen remains unknown. It has no much larger one-base neighbor in the sample; base qualities were not kept.

Including the terminal cysteine and phenylalanine, the CDR3 comprises 12 residues. The CDR3 DNA has 36 bases and is translated from base 1. CDR1 and CDR2, per the germline V gene, are MNHEY and SVGEGT. The V end loses 2 bases and the J end loses 7 bases, and a stretch of 8 bases separates them. The sequencing sample was made of CD4+ T cells from PBMCs. The receptor comes from a human donor in good health. Here the chain combines TRBV6-2 or TRBV6-3 and TRBJ1-1, with no D gene named confidently. The CDR3 amino acid sequence is: CASSYRRFEAFF. The nucleotide sequence reads TGTGCCAGCAGTTACCGGCGGTTTGAAGCTTTCTTT.